One sample yielded the 32 T cell receptor beta chains listed below, sequenced in a study of blood T cell repertoires in COVID-19. Method: immunoSEQ multiplex PCR; TCRdb's copy keeps in-frame clones and lacks some. The profile shows hundreds of thousands of clones, around nine tenths of them singletons. Sequenced material: peripheral blood. Receptors were obtained from a woman between 18 and 30 years old who had recovered from COVID-19.

The chain is built from TRBV28 and TRBJ2-1; 13 bases fit TRBD2. The germline CDR1 and CDR2 sequences are MDHEN and SYDVKM. This CDR3 is built from 16 residues. The ends lost 5 bases at V and 8 bases at J; junction bases unmatched: 9. In DNA, the CDR3 is TGTGCCAGCAGTGCCAAGACTAGCGGGAGGTCGGATGAGCAGTTCTTC. The encoded protein is CASSAKTSGRSDEQFF.

This chain uses TRBV7-2 with TRBJ1-5; 7 bases match TRBD1. Germline CDR1 SGHTA, CDR2 FQGNSA. V lost 1 base and J lost 2; bases outside the gene matches: 5. CDR3 length: 16 amino acids. CDR3 region: CASSLGTGVGNQPQHF. CDR3 DNA sequence: TGTGCCAGCAGCTTAGGAACAGGGGTTGGCAATCAGCCCCAGCATTTT. Supplemented by reference TRBV7-2 and TRBJ1-5, the full variable domain reads GAGVSQSPSNKVTEKGKDVELRCDPISGHTALYWYRQSLGQGLEFLIYFQGNSAPDKSGLPSDRFSAERTGGSVSTLTIQRTQQEDSAVYLCASSLGTGVGNQPQHFGDGTRLSIL.

V gene TRBV5-1 combines with J gene TRBJ1-6; maybe TRBD1 (5 bases). The CDR3 sequence is 17 residues long. Germline CDR1 and CDR2: SGHRS and YFSETQ. Trimming removed 4 bases from V and 1 base from J, with 15 bases in between. This chain's CDR3 is CASSTDTNYSYNSPLHF. The CDR3 bases are TGCGCCAGCAGCACGGACACCAACTATTCCTATAATTCACCCCTCCACTTT.

V and J are TRBV5-5 and TRBJ2-7; D is ambiguous. CDR3 length equals 14 residues. Germline lookup yields CDR1 SGHKS and CDR2 YYEKEE (reference sequence). The V gene lost 2 bases and the J gene lost 2 bases, with 11 bases spanning the gap. The CDR3 spells CASSLSERAYEQYV. The CDR3 DNA follows: TGTGCCAGCAGCTTATCCGAGCGTGCCTACGAGCAGTACGTC.

The chain carries TRBV29-1 and TRBJ2-2, with TRBD1 identical over 9 bases. Unmatched junction bases numbered 4, after V lost 6 bases and J lost 2 bases. This CDR3 has 14 amino acids. Germline V gene data show CDR1 as SQVTM and CDR2 as ANQGSEA. CDR3 nucleotides: TGCAGCGTGAGGACAGGGGTTAACACCGGGGAGCTGTTTTTT. It yields the protein CSVRTGVNTGELFF.

The CDR3 DNA reads as TGTGCCAGCAGCTTGGGACTAGCGGGAGGTTTTGGGCAGTTCTTC. The encoded protein is CASSLGLAGGFGQFF. V and J are TRBV11-2 and TRBJ2-1; 15 bases match TRBD2. The CDR3 is 15 residues long. V shed 3 bases and J 12 bases; nucleotides not matched to a gene: 6. CDR1 SGHAT and CDR2 FQNNGV come from the germline V gene. Using reference TRBV11-2 and TRBJ2-1 for the parts outside the CDR3, the full variable domain is EAGVAQSPRYKIIEKRQSVAFWCNPISGHATLYWYQQILGQGPKLLIQFQNNGVVDDSQLPKDRFSAERLKGVDSTLKIQPAKLEDSAVYLCASSLGLAGGFGQFFGPGTRLTVL.

V and J are TRBV3-1 (or the pseudogene TRBV3-2) and TRBJ2-7, with TRBD2 as a possible D gene (5 bases). V was pared by 0 bases and J by 4 bases, with 13 bases between. The germline CDR1 and CDR2 sequences are LGHDT and YNNKEL (reference sequence). The CDR3 length is 15 residues. The chain's CDR3 is CASSQDTSGQYEQYV. In nucleotides, the CDR3 is TGTGCCAGCAGCCAAGACACTAGTGGGCAATACGAGCAGTACGTC.

The rearrangement uses TRBV11-3 and TRBJ2-5; 7 bases fit TRBD1. Germline CDR1 is SGHNT and CDR2 is YENEEA. The CDR3 extends over 15 amino acids. Trimming cost V 5 bases and J 2 bases; bases outside gene matches: 8. The CDR3 DNA sequence: TGTGCCAGCAGCCCCGGGACAGCTTTTCAAGAGACCCAGTACTTC. It specifies CASSPGTAFQETQYF.

The chain joins TRBV9 to TRBJ1-1, with 8 bases fitting TRBD1. The CDR3 totals 15 residues. Unmatched junction bases numbered 8, after V lost 3 bases and J lost 4 bases. Germline loops: CDR1 SGDLS, CDR2 YYNGEE. This chain's CDR3 is CASSAWTGTSTEAFF. The CDR3 DNA reads TGTGCCAGCAGCGCCTGGACAGGGACATCCACTGAAGCTTTCTTT. Together with reference TRBV9 and TRBJ1-1, the CDR3 gives the full variable domain: DSGVTQTPKHLITATGQRVTLRCSPRSGDLSVYWYQQSLDQGLQFLIQYYNGEERAKGNILERFSAQQFPDLHSELNLSSLELGDSALYFCASSAWTGTSTEAFFGQGTRLTVV.

In this sample, this clone turned up a few times. CDR3 sequence: CASRAARGRWGEQYV. CDR3 DNA sequence: TGTGCCAGCAGAGCGGCCAGGGGGCGGTGGGGCGAGCAGTACGTC. The chain recombines TRBV11-2 with TRBJ2-7; TRBD1 agrees at 8 bases. The CDR3 runs 15 residues. The germline V gene has CDR1 SGHAT and CDR2 FQNNGV. Trimming at V came to 6 bases and at J to 6 bases, leaving 13 bases not matched to a gene.

This chain links TRBV7-6 with TRBJ2-1; 10 bases match TRBD2. The V gene end was trimmed by 4 bases and the J gene end by 7 bases; junction bases not matched to a gene: 10. Germline V gene lookup returns CDR1 SGHVS and CDR2 FNYEAQ. This CDR3 is 16 amino acids long. The CDR3 loop reads CASSYQREGRGNEQFF. In nucleotides, the CDR3 is TGTGCCAGCAGCTACCAGCGGGAGGGCCGGGGGAATGAGCAGTTCTTC.

The rearrangement uses TRBV28 and TRBJ1-2; D is perhaps TRBD1 (5 bases). Germline V lookup: CDR1 MDHEN, CDR2 SYDVKM. The CDR3 is made up of 13 amino acids. Trimming cost V 7 bases and J 7 bases, with 16 bases left between them. The DNA of the CDR3 is TGTGCCAGCAAATTATCAGGGTTATTTGGCTACACCTTC. This gives the protein CASKLSGLFGYTF.

The genes are TRBV9 and TRBJ1-4; D is unresolved. V was clipped by 2 bases and J by 0 bases, with 14 bases between them. The CDR3 length is 17 residues. Germline CDR1 and CDR2: SGDLS and YYNGEE. CDR3 protein: CASSVGRRAATNEKLFF. The CDR3 DNA reads as TGTGCCAGCAGCGTTGGAAGGCGGGCTGCAACTAATGAAAAACTGTTTTTT.

The rearrangement joins TRBV18 to TRBJ1-1; 9 bases are a match to TRBD1. This CDR3 is 16 amino acids long. Trimming took 2 bases from V and 4 from J; bases not matched to a gene: 8. Germline V gene sequence: CDR1 KGHSH, CDR2 LQKENI. In DNA form, the CDR3 reads TGTGCCAGCTCACCATGGACAGGGGCAGGGGGCACTGAAGCTTTCTTT. Protein: CASSPWTGAGGTEAFF.

The genes are TRBV27 and TRBJ2-3, with D hard to call. Trimming took 2 bases from V and 2 from J, leaving 8 bases between them. Germline-derived CDR1 and CDR2 are MNHEY and SMNVEV (reference sequence). CDR3 length: 14 amino acids. The CDR3 coding sequence is TGTGCCAGCAGTTTAGATACTAACACAGATACGCAGTATTTT. Its translation is CASSLDTNTDTQYF.

The chain has TRBV6-6 and TRBJ2-5, with D unresolved. The CDR3 covers 15 residues. Germline CDR1 reads MNHNY; CDR2 reads SVGAGI (reference sequence). Trimming cost V 2 bases and J 5 bases, with 15 bases left between them. DNA for the CDR3: TGTGCCAGCAGTTACCCGCGGCCCAATGGGGAGACCCAGTACTTC. Protein product: CASSYPRPNGETQYF.

The chain employs TRBV24-1 and TRBJ2-3; D might be TRBD1 (7 bases). The CDR3 spans 19 residues. Germline loops: CDR1 KGHDR, CDR2 SFDVKD. Deletions cut 1 base from V and 3 bases from J, with 22 bases between. CDR3 protein: CATSDFSLQGGIITDTQYF. CDR3 bases: TGTGCCACCAGTGATTTCTCCCTTCAGGGGGGCATTATTACAGATACGCAGTATTTT.

The chain links TRBV7-2 to TRBJ1-1, with D unresolved. Trimming cost V 5 bases and J 0 bases, with 13 bases left between them. The CDR3 spans 15 residues. CDR1 and CDR2 (germline): SGHTA, FQGNSA. CDR3 in amino acids: CASSQDTVMNTEAFF. CDR3 sequence (DNA): TGTGCCAGCAGCCAAGACACCGTGATGAACACTGAAGCTTTCTTT.

V is TRBV9 and J is TRBJ2-2; TRBD1 might be the D (5 bases). The CDR3 length is 17 residues. Germline-derived CDR1 and CDR2 are SGDLS and YYNGEE. Trimming took off 3 bases at V and 4 bases at J, with 19 bases between the two ends. The CDR3 DNA reads as TGTGCCAGCAGCGCGTACACAGGAAAAAGGTTCACCGGGGAGCTGTTTTTT. Translation: CASSAYTGKRFTGELFF.

The chain is built from TRBV14 and TRBJ2-7, with TRBD1 identical over 10 bases. CDR1 is SGHDN and CDR2 is FVKESK in the germline V gene. The CDR3 runs 17 residues. V lost 2 bases and J lost 4; bases outside the gene matches: 11. The CDR3 region has the DNA TGTGCCAGCAGCCAACACCCAGGACAGGGGGGGAGTTACGAGCAGTACGTC. Its translation: CASSQHPGQGGSYEQYV.

The chain joins TRBV27 to TRBJ2-5; 11 nucleotides line up with TRBD2. V lost 6 bases and J lost 3; bases outside the gene matches: 9. The CDR3 runs to 16 residues. CDR1 is MNHEY, CDR2 SMNVEV, per germline (reference sequence). In DNA form, the CDR3 reads TGTGCCAGCAGCCCCACCGGACTAGCGGGTAAAGAGACCCAGTACTTC. The encoded protein is CASSPTGLAGKETQYF.

This chain links TRBV6-2 or TRBV6-3 with TRBJ1-6, with D tentatively TRBD1 (5 bases). Germline V gives CDR1 MNHEY, CDR2 SVGEGT. The CDR3 extends over 15 amino acids. The ends were cut back, 0 bases at V and 9 bases at J, with 12 bases in the middle. The CDR3 is CASSYSRDWSSPLHF. The CDR3, as DNA: TGTGCCAGCAGTTACTCCAGGGATTGGAGTTCACCCCTCCACTTT.

V is TRBV4-3 and J is TRBJ1-3; TRBD1 matches 8 bases. This CDR3 is built from 15 residues. V lost 0 bases and J lost 4; bases outside the gene matches: 2. Germline V lookup: CDR1 LGHNA, CDR2 YSLEER. CDR3 amino acids: CASSQERTGGNTIYF. The CDR3 DNA reads as TGCGCCAGCAGCCAAGAACGGACAGGGGGAAACACCATATATTTT.

The chain carries TRBV25-1 and TRBJ1-1; 8 nucleotides match TRBD1. The ends lost 10 bases at V and 1 base at J; junction bases unmatched: 5. The CDR3 is 13 residues long. Per germline, CDR1 MGHDK and CDR2 SYGVNS. The CDR3 nucleotides are TGTGCCACCTACGACAGGGGGAACACTGAAGCTTTCTTT. It codes for CATYDRGNTEAFF.

V and J are TRBV6-2 or TRBV6-3 and TRBJ2-3; 9 bases are shared with TRBD2. The CDR3 has 15 residues. Germline values: CDR1 MNHEY, CDR2 SVGEGT. Germline trimming cut 5 bases from V and 4 bases from J; bases unmatched to any gene: 7. The CDR3 sequence: CASSHEREVADTQYF. The CDR3, as DNA: TGTGCCAGCAGTCACGAGCGGGAGGTTGCAGATACGCAGTATTTT.

The chain joins TRBV15 to TRBJ2-7; weak D call: TRBD1 (5 bases). Germline values: CDR1 LNHNV, CDR2 YYDKDF (reference sequence). The length of the CDR3 is 15 residues. V lost 0 bases and J 7 bases, leaving 16 bases between the germline ends. The CDR3 bases are TGTGCCACCAGCAGAGAGGTGGGGCCCCCTTGGGAGCAGTACGTC. Translation gives CATSREVGPPWEQYV.

The chain recombines TRBV3-1 (or the pseudogene TRBV3-2) with TRBJ2-2; 9 bases are a match to TRBD1. CDR1 and CDR2 from the germline V gene are LGHDT and YNNKEL (reference sequence). The J segment lost 2 bases and the V segment lost 0 bases, leaving 7 bases of the junction unmatched. This CDR3 is 18 amino acids long. Here the CDR3 reads CASSQEGGTGKNTGELFF. Here the CDR3 DNA reads TGTGCCAGCAGCCAAGAGGGCGGGACAGGGAAAAACACCGGGGAGCTGTTTTTT.

The chain couples TRBV10-2 to TRBJ1-1, with 10 bases fitting TRBD1. The CDR3 contains 13 residues. The V and J ends lost 6 bases and 5 bases, in that order; junction bases with no gene match: 3. CDR1 WSHSY and CDR2 SAAADI come from the germline V gene. The CDR3 is CASRDRGPTEAFF. CDR3 nucleotide sequence: TGCGCCAGCAGAGACAGGGGGCCTACTGAAGCTTTCTTT.

The genes are TRBV15 and TRBJ2-2; D unresolved. This CDR3 comprises 14 residues. V was cut by 5 bases and J by 3 bases, with 10 bases left in between. Germline lookup yields CDR1 LNHNV and CDR2 YYDKDF (reference sequence). CDR3 in DNA: TGTGCCACCAGCGTCCAGAGGTACACCGGGGAGCTGTTTTTT. Translation gives CATSVQRYTGELFF.

V usage is TRBV12-5 and J usage is TRBJ1-1; the D gene is possibly TRBD1 (5 bases). V lost 4 bases and J lost 3, with 18 bases in between. The germline V gene encodes CDR1 LGHNT and CDR2 FRNRAP. The CDR3 length is 16 residues. The DNA for the CDR3 is TGTGCTAGTGGTTCCCGGTATGACAGATCGGACACTGAAGCTTTCTTT. Translation gives CASGSRYDRSDTEAFF.

The chain links TRBV5-4 to TRBJ2-5; possibly TRBD1 for D (5 bases). The germline V gene encodes CDR1 SGHNT and CDR2 YYREEE (reference sequence). CDR3 length equals 13 residues. The ends were cut back, 4 bases at V and 2 bases at J, with 9 bases in the middle. As DNA, the CDR3 is TGTGCCAGCAGCGTGACAGCTCAAGAGACCCAGTACTTC. Protein: CASSVTAQETQYF.

The chain has TRBV5-8 and TRBJ2-7; no clear D gene. Germline CDR1 is SGHTS and CDR2 is YDEGEE. The CDR3 extends over 13 amino acids. V was cut by 7 bases and J by 1 base, with 12 bases left in between. The CDR3 sequence is CASRRIWSYEQYV. CDR3 DNA: TGTGCCAGCCGGCGGATTTGGTCCTACGAGCAGTACGTC.